The 8 T cell receptor beta chains listed next were all sequenced from one sample in a study of T cell clonality in common variable immunodeficiency. Method: immunoSEQ multiplex PCR; TCRdb's copy keeps in-frame clones and lacks some. This repertoire holds some 54,000 clones, and none appear only once. Source material: peripheral blood mononuclear cells. The source of these receptors is a person aged 18 to 75 in good health.

In regard to this clone: The CDR3 end falls 3 residues outside the read, so it is completed with the germline J gene. The rearrangement links TRBV11-3 to TRBJ2-4; D may be TRBD1 (7 bases). The germline V gene has CDR1 SGHNT and CDR2 YENEEA. Trimming removed 5 bases from V and 0 bases from J, with 11 bases in between. The CDR3 totals 15 residues. The CDR3 loop reads CASSGRGAAKNIQYF. The CDR3 bases that were read are TGTGCCAGCAGCGGCAGGGGGGCAGCCAAAAACATT.

On this clone: The CDR3 extends 3 residues past the end of the read, so its final part is completed from the germline J gene. This chain joins TRBV19 and TRBJ2-3, with a weak D call TRBD2 (5 bases). This CDR3 is 14 amino acids long. Germline V gene lookup returns CDR1 LNHDA and CDR2 SQIVND (reference sequence). The covered CDR3 bases are TGTGCCACCAGATACGGAGCTAGCAATCAGCCG. It specifies CATRYGASNQP. In full, the CDR3 is CATRYGASNQPQYF.

This clone was seen a handful of times. The sequenced fragment ends 3 residues before the CDR3 boundary, so the rest is inferred from the germline J gene. The chain has TRBV27 and TRBJ2-7; D is undetermined. Germline CDR1 reads MNHEY; CDR2 reads SMNVEV (reference sequence). The CDR3 length is 14 residues. V lost 2 bases to trimming and J lost 3 bases, with 11 bases between them. The CDR3 loop is CASSLGPPDYEQYF. CDR3 DNA, as far as it was read: TGTGCCAGCAGTTTAGGCCCCCCCGACTACGAG.

This clone was seen many times. The read is 3 residues too short to cover the CDR3 end, so that end is filled in from the germline J gene. The rearrangement joins TRBV20-1 to TRBJ2-3; the match to TRBD2 covers 8 bases. The V gene end was trimmed by 3 bases and the J gene end by 5 bases; junction bases not matched to a gene: 7. Per germline, CDR1 DFQATT and CDR2 SNEGSKA (reference sequence). The CDR3 spans 14 residues. The CDR3 DNA, read in part, is TGCAGTGCTAGTGCAGCGGGAGATGGAGATACG. Translating it yields CSASAAGDGDT. The full CDR3 protein reads CSASAAGDGDTQYF.

This clone was seen at least ten times. Coverage ceases 3 residues before the CDR3 finishes, and the germline J gene fills in the end. This chain joins TRBV5-1 and TRBJ2-1; 7 bases fit TRBD2. CDR3 length: 14 residues. The germline CDR1 and CDR2 sequences are SGHRS and YFSETQ. Trimming at V came to 0 bases and at J to 9 bases, leaving 6 bases not matched to a gene. The CDR3 spells CASSLDEAGTEQFF. The CDR3 bases that were read are TGCGCCAGCAGCTTGGATGAAGCGGGGACTGAG.

This clone has just a few counts. With the read ending 3 residues before the CDR3 end, the germline J gene is used to fill in that end. V usage is TRBV19 and J usage is TRBJ1-2; D uncertain. Germline CDR1 reads LNHDA; CDR2 reads SQIVND (reference sequence). The CDR3 extends over 13 amino acids. The CDR3 DNA, read in part, is TGTGCCAGTAGTAGCCGGGGAGTGGACGGC. Protein: CASSSRGVDG. The full CDR3 protein is CASSSRGVDGYTF.

In this sample, this clone turned up many times. The read gets to within 3 residues of the CDR3 end, and the germline J gene fills in the rest. The V gene is TRBV30, the J gene TRBJ2-1, with D unresolved. Germline loops: CDR1 GTSNPN, CDR2 SVGIG (reference sequence). V lost 0 bases to trimming and J lost 8 bases, with 8 bases between them. The CDR3 spans 12 residues. The part of the CDR3 DNA that was read is TGTGCCTGGAGTGTCTTGGGCGATGAG. Translating gives CAWSVLGDE. The full CDR3 reads CAWSVLGDEQFF. Full variable domain (remainder filled in from reference TRBV30 and TRBJ2-1): SQTIHQWPATLVQPVGSPLSLECTVEGTSNPNLYWYRQAAGRGLQLLFYSVGIGQISSEVPQNLSASRPQDRQFILSSKKLLLSDSGFYLCAWSVLGDEQFFGPGTRLTVL.

The sample holds many counts of this clone. The CDR3 goes on 3 residues after the read ends, and that part is filled in from the germline J gene. This chain connects TRBV7-2 to TRBJ2-7; the D gene is possibly TRBD2 (6 bases). Germline V gene data show CDR1 as SGHTA and CDR2 as FQGNSA. The CDR3 sequence is 14 residues long. V shed 6 bases and J shed 2 bases, with 14 bases lying between them. The part of the CDR3 DNA that was read is TGTGCCAGCAGTCGGGGGACTTCTCCCTACGAG. Translation: CASSRGTSPYE. The entire CDR3 protein is CASSRGTSPYEQYF.